This T cell receptor (beta chain) was found in a study of T cell changes during pregnancy in multiple sclerosis. The CDR3 is 15 residues long. The germline gives CDR1 GTSNPN, CDR2 SVGIG (reference sequence). Trimming took off 2 bases at V and 0 bases at J, with 10 bases between the two ends. This table comes from immunoSEQ multiplex PCR, and its TCRdb copy is limited to in-frame clones, with some not included. The sample yields 30,000 to 35,000 clones, about 91% seen once. This receptor was taken from a female donor with multiple sclerosis, enrolled in a pregnancy study. The chain carries TRBV30 and TRBJ1-4; no reliable D call. The sequencing used CD8+ T cells from peripheral blood mononuclear cells, collected in the second trimester of pregnancy. The CDR3 DNA reads as TGTGCCTGGAGTACTGTGATGGCAACTAATGAAAAACTGTTTTTT. Translation: CAWSTVMATNEKLFF.